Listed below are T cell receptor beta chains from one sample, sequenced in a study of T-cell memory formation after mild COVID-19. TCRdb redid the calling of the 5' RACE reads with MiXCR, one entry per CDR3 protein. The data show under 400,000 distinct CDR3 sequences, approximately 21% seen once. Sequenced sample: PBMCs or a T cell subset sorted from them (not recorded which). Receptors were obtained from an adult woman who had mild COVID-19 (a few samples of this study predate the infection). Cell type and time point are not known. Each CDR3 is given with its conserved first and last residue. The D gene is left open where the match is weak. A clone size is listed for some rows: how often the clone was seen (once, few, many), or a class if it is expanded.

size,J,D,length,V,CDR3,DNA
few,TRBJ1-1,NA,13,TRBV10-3,CAITPQGDTEAFF,TGTGCCATCACCCCACAGGGTGACACTGAAGCTTTCTTT
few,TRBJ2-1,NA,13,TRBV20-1,CSARGANYNEQFF,TGCAGTGCTAGAGGGGCGAACTACAATGAGCAGTTCTTC
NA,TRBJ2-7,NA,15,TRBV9,CASSVALGGAYEQYF,TGTGCCAGCAGCGTAGCCTTGGGCGGGGCCTACGAGCAGTACTTC
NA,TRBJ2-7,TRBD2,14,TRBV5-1,CASSLVAGGHEQYF,TGCGCCAGCAGCTTGGTCGCGGGAGGCCACGAGCAGTACTTC
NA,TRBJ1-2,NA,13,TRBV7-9,CASSGDGREGYTF,TGTGCCAGCAGCGGGGACGGTCGCGAAGGCTACACCTTC
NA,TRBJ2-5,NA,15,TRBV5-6,CASSSRLGGKETQYF,TGTGCCAGCAGCTCCCGGCTTGGGGGAAAAGAGACCCAGTACTTC
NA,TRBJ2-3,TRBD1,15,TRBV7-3,CASSPAPGQWDTQYF,TGTGCCAGCAGCCCCGCGCCGGGACAGTGGGATACGCAGTATTTT
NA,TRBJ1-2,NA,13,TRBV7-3,CASSLIVGDGYTF,TGTGCCAGCAGCTTAATCGTGGGCGACGGCTACACCTTC
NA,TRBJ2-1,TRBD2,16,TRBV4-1,CASSQDQAGGYNEQFF,TGCGCCAGCAGCCAAGATCAAGCGGGGGGATACAATGAGCAGTTCTTC
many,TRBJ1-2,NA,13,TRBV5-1,CASSLGGNYGYTF,TGCGCCAGCAGCTTGGGCGGGAACTATGGCTACACCTTC
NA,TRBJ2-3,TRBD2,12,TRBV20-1,CSARGLAHTQYF,TGCAGTGCTAGAGGACTAGCGCATACGCAGTATTTT
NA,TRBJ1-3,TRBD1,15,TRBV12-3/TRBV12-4,CASSLPGGAGNTIYF,TGTGCCAGCAGTTTACCAGGGGGTGCTGGAAACACCATATATTTT
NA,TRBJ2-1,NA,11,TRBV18,CASSPFGEQFF,TGTGCCAGCTCACCTTTTGGTGAGCAGTTCTTC